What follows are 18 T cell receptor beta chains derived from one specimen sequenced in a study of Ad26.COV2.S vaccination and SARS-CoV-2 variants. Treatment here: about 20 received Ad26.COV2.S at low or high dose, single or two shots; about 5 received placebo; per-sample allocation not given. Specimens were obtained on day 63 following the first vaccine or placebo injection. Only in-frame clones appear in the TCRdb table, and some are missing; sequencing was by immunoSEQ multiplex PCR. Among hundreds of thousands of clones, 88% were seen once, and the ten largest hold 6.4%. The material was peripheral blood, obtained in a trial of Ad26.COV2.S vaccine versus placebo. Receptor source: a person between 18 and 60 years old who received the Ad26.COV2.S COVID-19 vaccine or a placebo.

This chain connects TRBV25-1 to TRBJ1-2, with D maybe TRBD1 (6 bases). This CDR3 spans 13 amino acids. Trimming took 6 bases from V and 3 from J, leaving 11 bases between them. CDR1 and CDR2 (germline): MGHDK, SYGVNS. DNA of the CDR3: TGTGCCAGCAGCGACAGGTGGGACTATGGCTACACCTTC. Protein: CASSDRWDYGYTF.

This chain's CDR3 is CASGLGSGANVLTF. Written as DNA, the CDR3 is TGTGCTAGTGGTTTGGGATCTGGGGCCAACGTCCTGACTTTC. The V gene is TRBV12-5, the J gene TRBJ2-6; D is ambiguous. Trimming took 1 base from V and 1 from J, leaving 2 bases between them. Germline lookup yields CDR1 LGHNT and CDR2 FRNRAP. The CDR3 contains 14 residues.

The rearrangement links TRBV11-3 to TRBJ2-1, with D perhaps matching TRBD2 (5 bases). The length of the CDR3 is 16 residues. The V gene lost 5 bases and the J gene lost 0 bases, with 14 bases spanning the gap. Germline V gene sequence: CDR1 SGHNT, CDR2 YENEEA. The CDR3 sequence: CASSHGLRSSYNEQFF. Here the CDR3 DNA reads TGTGCCAGCAGCCACGGACTCCGGAGCTCCTACAATGAGCAGTTCTTC.

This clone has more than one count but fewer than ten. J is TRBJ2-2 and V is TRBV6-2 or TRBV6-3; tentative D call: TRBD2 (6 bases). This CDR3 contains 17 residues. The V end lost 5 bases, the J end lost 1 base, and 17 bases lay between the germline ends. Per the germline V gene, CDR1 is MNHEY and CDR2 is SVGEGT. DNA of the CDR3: TGTGCCAGCAGTGGGGATTTACTAGCCCTGAACACCGGGGAGCTGTTTTTT. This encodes CASSGDLLALNTGELFF.

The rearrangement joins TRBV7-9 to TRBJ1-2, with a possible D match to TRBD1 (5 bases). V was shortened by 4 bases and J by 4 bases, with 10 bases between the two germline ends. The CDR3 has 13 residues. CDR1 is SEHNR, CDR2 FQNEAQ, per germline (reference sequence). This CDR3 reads CASSSGQGYGYTF. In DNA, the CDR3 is TGTGCCAGCAGCTCCGGGCAGGGCTATGGCTACACCTTC. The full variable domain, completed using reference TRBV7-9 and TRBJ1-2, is DTGVSQNPRHKITKRGQNVTFRCDPISEHNRLYWYRQTLGQGPEFLTYFQNEAQLEKSRLLSDRFSAERPKGSFSTLEIQRTEQGDSAMYLCASSSGQGYGYTFGSGTRLTVV.

This CDR3 reads CASSAGTGHLFGQPQHF. The CDR3 nucleotides read TGTGCCAGCAGCGCTGGGACAGGGCACCTCTTCGGGCAGCCCCAGCATTTT. The rearrangement links TRBV5-8 to TRBJ1-5, with TRBD1 matching over 9 bases. This CDR3 is built from 17 residues. CDR1 and CDR2 from the germline V gene are SGHTS and YDEGEE. Trimming cost V 4 bases and J 7 bases; bases outside gene matches: 15.

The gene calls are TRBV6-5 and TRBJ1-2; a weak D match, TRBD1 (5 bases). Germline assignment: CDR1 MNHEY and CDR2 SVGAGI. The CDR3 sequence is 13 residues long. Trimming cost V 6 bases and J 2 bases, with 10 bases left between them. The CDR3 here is CASSRDGNYGYTF. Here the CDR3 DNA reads TGTGCCAGCAGCCGGGACGGCAACTATGGCTACACCTTC.

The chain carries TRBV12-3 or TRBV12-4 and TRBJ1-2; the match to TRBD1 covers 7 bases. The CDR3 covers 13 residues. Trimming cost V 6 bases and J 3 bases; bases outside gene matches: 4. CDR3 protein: CASRTGTDYGYTF. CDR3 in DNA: TGTGCCAGCAGAACGGGGACAGACTATGGCTACACCTTC.

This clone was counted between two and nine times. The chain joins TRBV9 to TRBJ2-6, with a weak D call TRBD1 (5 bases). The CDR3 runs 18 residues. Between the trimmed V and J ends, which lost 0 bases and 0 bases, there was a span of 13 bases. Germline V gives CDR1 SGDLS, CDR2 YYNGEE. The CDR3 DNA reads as TGTGCCAGCAGCGTAGAAGGACAAGTTATCTCTGGGGCCAACGTCCTGACTTTC. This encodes CASSVEGQVISGANVLTF.

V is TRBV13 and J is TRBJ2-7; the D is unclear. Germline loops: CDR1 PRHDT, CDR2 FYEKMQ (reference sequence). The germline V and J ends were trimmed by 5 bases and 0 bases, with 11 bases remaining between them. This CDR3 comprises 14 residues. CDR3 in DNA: TGTGCCAGCAGCCTTCCGGGTGGCTCCTACGAGCAGTACTTC. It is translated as CASSLPGGSYEQYF.

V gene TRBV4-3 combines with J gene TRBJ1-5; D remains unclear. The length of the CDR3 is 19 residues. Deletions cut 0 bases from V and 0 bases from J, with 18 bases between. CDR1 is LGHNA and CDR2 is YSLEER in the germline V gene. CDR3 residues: CASSQDASGLTNSNQPQHF. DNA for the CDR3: TGCGCCAGCAGCCAAGACGCCTCAGGCCTTACGAATAGCAATCAGCCCCAGCATTTT.

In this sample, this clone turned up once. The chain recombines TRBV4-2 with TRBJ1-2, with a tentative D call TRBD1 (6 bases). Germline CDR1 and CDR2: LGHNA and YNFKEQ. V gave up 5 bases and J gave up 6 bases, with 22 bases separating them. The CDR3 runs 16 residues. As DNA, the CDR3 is TGTGCCAGCAGCACTGCCTTCCGGGGGGGCGTGGATGGCTACACCTTC. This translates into CASSTAFRGGVDGYTF.

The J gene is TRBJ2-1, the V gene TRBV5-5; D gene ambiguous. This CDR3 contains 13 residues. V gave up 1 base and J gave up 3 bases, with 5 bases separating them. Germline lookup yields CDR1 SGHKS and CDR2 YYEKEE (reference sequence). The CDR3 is CASSLTDYNEQFF. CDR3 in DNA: TGTGCCAGCAGCTTGACAGACTACAATGAGCAGTTCTTC.

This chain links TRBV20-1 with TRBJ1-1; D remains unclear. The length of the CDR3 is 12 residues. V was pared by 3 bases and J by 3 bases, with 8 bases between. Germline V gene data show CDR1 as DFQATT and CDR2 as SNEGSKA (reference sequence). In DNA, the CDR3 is TGCAGTGCTAGTTCCGGTGACACTGAAGCTTTCTTT. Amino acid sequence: CSASSGDTEAFF.

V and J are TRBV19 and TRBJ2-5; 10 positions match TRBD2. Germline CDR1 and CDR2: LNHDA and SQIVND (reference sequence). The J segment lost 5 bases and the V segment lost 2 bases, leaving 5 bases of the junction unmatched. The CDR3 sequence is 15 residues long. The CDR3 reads CASSIFSGGLETQYF. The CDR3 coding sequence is TGTGCCAGTAGTATATTTAGCGGGGGGCTGGAGACCCAGTACTTC.

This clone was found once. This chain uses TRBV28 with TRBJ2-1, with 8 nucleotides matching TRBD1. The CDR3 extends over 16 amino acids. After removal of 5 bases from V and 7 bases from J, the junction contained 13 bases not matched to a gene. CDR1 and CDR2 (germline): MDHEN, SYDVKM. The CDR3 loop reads CASSPLGQGPVNEQFF. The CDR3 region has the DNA TGTGCCAGCAGTCCACTTGGACAGGGTCCAGTGAATGAGCAGTTCTTC.

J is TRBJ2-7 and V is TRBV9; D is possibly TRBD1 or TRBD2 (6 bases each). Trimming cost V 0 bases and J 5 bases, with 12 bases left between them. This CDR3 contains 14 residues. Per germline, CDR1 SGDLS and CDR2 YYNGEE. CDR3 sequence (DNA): TGTGCCAGCAGCGTAGGGGGGGCACCTGACGAGCAGTACTTC. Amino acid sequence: CASSVGGAPDEQYF.

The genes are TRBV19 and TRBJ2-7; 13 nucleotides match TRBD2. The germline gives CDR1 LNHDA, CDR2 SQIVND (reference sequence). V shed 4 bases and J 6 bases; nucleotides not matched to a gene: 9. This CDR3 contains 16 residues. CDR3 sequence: CASSTGLAGEFGEQYF. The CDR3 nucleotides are TGTGCCAGTAGTACCGGACTAGCGGGAGAATTCGGCGAGCAGTACTTC. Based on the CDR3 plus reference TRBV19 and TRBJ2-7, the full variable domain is DGGITQSPKYLFRKEGQNVTLSCEQNLNHDAMYWYRQDPGQGLRLIYYSQIVNDFQKGDIAEGYSVSREKKESFPLTVTSAQKNPTAFYLCASSTGLAGEFGEQYFGPGTRLTVT.